The 26 T cell receptor beta chains listed next were all sequenced from one sample in a study of immune cell composition in non-small cell lung cancer. Normal lung was sampled as far from the tumour as possible, at least 3 cm. Some clones are missing from TCRdb's copy, which holds only in-frame ones; the method was immunoSEQ multiplex PCR. This sample has 6,200 or so clones; roughly three quarters occur once, and the top ten carry just under 6.5%. The sequenced material came from non-adjacent lung tissue. Source of these receptors: a human donor with non-small cell lung cancer.

V usage is TRBV19 and J usage is TRBJ2-6, with 11 bases identical to TRBD1. The CDR3 contains 17 residues. The germline CDR1 and CDR2 sequences are LNHDA and SQIVND (reference sequence). V lost 5 bases to trimming and J lost 0 bases; unmatched junction nucleotides: 3. CDR3 region: CASSSGQGASGANVLTF. The CDR3 nucleotides read TGTGCCAGTAGTTCCGGACAGGGGGCCTCTGGGGCCAACGTCCTGACTTTC. The whole variable domain, remainder taken from reference TRBV19 and TRBJ2-6, is DGGITQSPKYLFRKEGQNVTLSCEQNLNHDAMYWYRQDPGQGLRLIYYSQIVNDFQKGDIAEGYSVSREKKESFPLTVTSAQKNPTAFYLCASSSGQGASGANVLTFGAGSRLTVL.

There are a few counts of this clone. V usage is TRBV5-1 and J usage is TRBJ2-7; 7 nucleotides align to TRBD2. The length of the CDR3 is 14 residues. V was pared by 5 bases and J by 0 bases, with 5 bases of the junction left unmatched. The germline V gene encodes CDR1 SGHRS and CDR2 YFSETQ. The CDR3 sequence: CASRGLPSSYEQYF. The CDR3 DNA reads as TGCGCCAGCAGGGGACTACCGAGCTCCTACGAGCAGTACTTC.

The count of this clone is one. The chain links TRBV5-6 to TRBJ2-7; TRBD1 aligns across 11 bases. With V trimmed by 3 bases and J by 2 bases, 1 base remained unmatched. Germline V gene data show CDR1 as SGHDT and CDR2 as YYEEEE. This CDR3 is built from 14 residues. In DNA, the CDR3 is TGTGCCAGCAGCTGGGGACAGGGGGCCTACGAGCAGTACTTC. It encodes CASSWGQGAYEQYF.

The chain is built from TRBV27 and TRBJ2-5; D is possibly TRBD1 (6 bases). Trimming took off 0 bases at V and 5 bases at J, with 10 bases between the two ends. The CDR3 is 14 amino acids. Germline values: CDR1 MNHEY, CDR2 SMNVEV (reference sequence). The CDR3 loop is CASSLSKQGETQYF. The CDR3 DNA sequence: TGTGCCAGCAGTTTATCGAAGCAGGGGGAGACCCAGTACTTC.

This clone was counted only a few times. The J gene is TRBJ1-5, the V gene TRBV28; D unclear. The CDR3 loop spans 14 amino acids. V lost 3 bases and J 7 bases, leaving 13 bases between the germline ends. The germline CDR1 and CDR2 sequences are MDHEN and SYDVKM. DNA of the CDR3: TGTGCCAGCAGTTTGGCGGGGATTGGACAGCCCCAGCATTTT. The encoded protein is CASSLAGIGQPQHF.

This clone has just one count. The V gene is TRBV5-6, the J gene TRBJ2-6; D is ambiguous. The CDR3 has 17 residues. Germline V gives CDR1 SGHDT, CDR2 YYEEEE. The V and J ends lost 4 bases and 4 bases respectively, with 18 bases between them. The CDR3 bases are TGTGCCAGCAGCCCAACCGTTGTCGGGTACGGGGCCAACGTCCTGACTTTC. Its protein product is CASSPTVVGYGANVLTF.

V usage is TRBV19 and J usage is TRBJ2-1; 8 bases agree with TRBD2. This CDR3 region has 16 residues. V lost 5 bases to trimming and J lost 9 bases; unmatched junction nucleotides: 15. Germline CDR1 LNHDA, CDR2 SQIVND (reference sequence). CDR3 nucleotide sequence: TGTGCCAGTAGTGTATCTCCGGGACTAGTGAGCTCTGAGCAGTTCTTC. The encoded protein is CASSVSPGLVSSEQFF.

This clone is a singleton in its sample. The chain recombines TRBV6-1 with TRBJ2-5; D unclear. The CDR3 totals 15 residues. V gave up 1 base and J gave up 1 base, with 10 bases separating them. Looked up from germline, CDR1 is MNHNS and CDR2 is SASEGT. The DNA of the CDR3 is TGTGCCAGCAGTGAAGGGGTAGCCCCCCAAGAGACCCAGTACTTC. Its translation is CASSEGVAPQETQYF.

J is TRBJ1-3 and V is TRBV19, with D uncertain. CDR3 length equals 15 residues. Germline CDR1 reads LNHDA; CDR2 reads SQIVND (reference sequence). V was cut by 3 bases and J by 0 bases, with 9 bases left in between. The DNA for the CDR3 is TGTGCCAGTAGTATCGATGGCAGCTCTGGAAACACCATATATTTT. It is translated as CASSIDGSSGNTIYF.

The genes are TRBV7-6 and TRBJ2-1; TRBD1 matches at 8 bases. The V gene end was trimmed by 5 bases and the J gene end by 7 bases; junction bases not matched to a gene: 1. This CDR3 is built from 12 residues. Germline V gene sequence: CDR1 SGHVS, CDR2 FNYEAQ. CDR3 loop: CASSNRGNEQFF. CDR3 nucleotides: TGTGCCAGCAGCAACAGGGGGAATGAGCAGTTCTTC. The complete variable domain, with remaining parts taken from reference TRBV7-6 and TRBJ2-1, reads GAGVSQSPRYKVTKRGQDVALRCDPISGHVSLYWYRQALGQGPEFLTYFNYEAQQDKSGLPNDRFSAERPEGSISTLTIQRTEQRDSAMYRCASSNRGNEQFFGPGTRLTVL.

V and J are TRBV7-2 and TRBJ2-7, with 8 bases that match TRBD2. Germline V CDR1 and CDR2: SGHTA, FQGNSA. The length of the CDR3 is 14 residues. Unmatched junction bases numbered 9, after V lost 6 bases and J lost 5 bases. The CDR3 nucleotides read TGTGCCAGCAGACCACCGGGACTAGGAAACGAGCAGTACTTC. It encodes CASRPPGLGNEQYF.

A single count supports this clone. V and J are TRBV6-1 and TRBJ2-7; 9 bases are a match to TRBD1. Germline-derived CDR1 and CDR2 are MNHNS and SASEGT. The CDR3 has 15 amino acids. V shed 4 bases, J shed 3 bases, and the junction held 7 bases outside the gene matches. In DNA, the CDR3 is TGTGCCAGCAGTGGACTGGACAGGGGTGACTACGAGCAGTACTTC. Protein sequence: CASSGLDRGDYEQYF.

This rearrangement joins TRBV19 to TRBJ1-2, with 8 bases matching TRBD1. The CDR3 runs 15 residues. V shed 5 bases and J 3 bases; nucleotides not matched to a gene: 8. CDR1 and CDR2 from the germline V gene are LNHDA and SQIVND (reference sequence). CDR3 sequence reads: CASSHGQGGDYGYTF. CDR3 nucleotides: TGTGCCAGTAGTCACGGACAGGGTGGAGACTATGGCTACACCTTC.

The chain combines TRBV19 with TRBJ1-5; 7 bases agree with TRBD1. The germline gives CDR1 LNHDA, CDR2 SQIVND (reference sequence). V was clipped by 10 bases and J by 4 bases; unmatched bases: 7. There are 13 residues in the CDR3. CDR3 DNA: TGTGCCACAAGACAGGGATGGAATCAGCCCCAGCATTTT. As protein: CATRQGWNQPQHF. The complete variable domain, with remaining parts taken from reference TRBV19 and TRBJ1-5, reads DGGITQSPKYLFRKEGQNVTLSCEQNLNHDAMYWYRQDPGQGLRLIYYSQIVNDFQKGDIAEGYSVSREKKESFPLTVTSAQKNPTAFYLCATRQGWNQPQHFGDGTRLSIL.

The rearrangement joins TRBV9 to TRBJ2-3, with D possibly matching TRBD2 (6 bases). The CDR3 runs 17 residues. Germline CDR1 is SGDLS and CDR2 is YYNGEE. Between the trimmed V and J ends, which lost 0 bases and 0 bases, there was a span of 14 bases. The CDR3 nucleotides are TGTGCCAGCAGCGTAGGTAGTAGCGGCCACAGCACAGATACGCAGTATTTT. Translated: CASSVGSSGHSTDTQYF.

The chain uses TRBV5-5 and TRBJ1-2; 8 nucleotides match TRBD1. This CDR3 is built from 14 residues. The V segment lost 4 bases and the J segment 6 bases; nucleotides outside the gene matches: 8. Germline values: CDR1 SGHKS, CDR2 YYEKEE (reference sequence). CDR3 nucleotide sequence: TGTGCCAGCAGCCCCCCGACAGGGGCCGATGGCTACACCTTC. Residues: CASSPPTGADGYTF.

The genes are TRBV5-4 and TRBJ2-5; 7 positions agree with TRBD2. Germline CDR1 reads SGHNT; CDR2 reads YYREEE (reference sequence). This CDR3 has 14 amino acids. Losses at the gene ends were 6 bases for V and 2 bases for J; bases not matched to a gene: 7. CDR3 amino acids: CASMIAGMQETQYF. The CDR3 bases are TGTGCCAGCATGATAGCGGGTATGCAAGAGACCCAGTACTTC.

The V gene is TRBV5-1, the J gene TRBJ2-1; the D is unclear. In germline, CDR1 is SGHRS, CDR2 YFSETQ. This CDR3 contains 14 residues. V was shortened by 5 bases and J by 7 bases, with 16 bases between the two germline ends. CDR3 residues: CASRAGEAWNEQFF. DNA for the CDR3: TGCGCCAGCAGGGCTGGTGAGGCCTGGAATGAGCAGTTCTTC.

The rearrangement uses TRBV9 and TRBJ1-5, with TRBD1 identical over 7 bases. Germline V CDR1 and CDR2: SGDLS, YYNGEE. Trimming removed 4 bases from V and 0 bases from J; junction bases left unmatched: 19. This CDR3 spans 20 amino acids. Here the CDR3 DNA reads TGTGCCAGCAGCCCCCGAGACAGGGAAAGACCCCTTAGTAGCAATCAGCCCCAGCATTTT. The encoded protein is CASSPRDRERPLSSNQPQHF.

J is TRBJ2-2 and V is TRBV7-6, with 15 bases fitting TRBD2. Germline lookup yields CDR1 SGHVS and CDR2 FNYEAQ. This CDR3 comprises 15 residues. V shed 5 bases, J shed 8 bases, and the junction held 3 bases outside the gene matches. The DNA for the CDR3 is TGTGCCAGCAGCAGGACTAGCGGGGGGGCTGGGGAGCTGTTTTTT. It is translated as CASSRTSGGAGELFF.

This clone was observed once. The rearrangement links TRBV10-3 to TRBJ2-2, with TRBD1 matching over 7 bases. The CDR3 sequence is 16 residues long. Germline V gene sequence: CDR1 ENHRY, CDR2 SYGVKD. V shed 2 bases, J shed 1 base, and the junction held 4 bases outside the gene matches. As DNA, the CDR3 is TGTGCCATCAGTGAGACAGGGGCTTTGAACACCGGGGAGCTGTTTTTT. Its translation: CAISETGALNTGELFF.

The rearrangement uses TRBV7-8 and TRBJ2-7; 7 nucleotides agree with TRBD2. Germline V gives CDR1 SGHVS, CDR2 FQNEAQ. The J segment lost 2 bases and the V segment lost 5 bases, leaving 12 bases of the junction unmatched. This CDR3 contains 16 residues. CDR3 in DNA: TGTGCCAGCAGCCTTAATTTAGCGGGTTCCACCTACGAGCAGTACTTC. Protein product: CASSLNLAGSTYEQYF. The full variable domain, its missing parts supplied by reference TRBV7-8 and TRBJ2-7, is GAGVSQSPRYKVAKRGQDVALRCDPISGHVSLFWYQQALGQGPEFLTYFQNEAQLDKSGLPSDRFFAERPEGSVSTLKIQRTQQEDSAVYLCASSLNLAGSTYEQYFGPGTRLTVT.

The chain employs TRBV10-3 and TRBJ2-2, with D hard to call. Looked up from germline, CDR1 is ENHRY and CDR2 is SYGVKD. CDR3 length: 15 amino acids. The V end lost 5 bases, the J end lost 3 bases, and 13 bases lay between the germline ends. CDR3 DNA sequence: TGTGCCATCAGTAGCGCCGAACGACACACCGGGGAGCTGTTTTTT. It specifies CAISSAERHTGELFF.

The chain recombines TRBV7-3 with TRBJ2-1; 12 positions match TRBD2. CDR3 length: 17 amino acids. Trimming cost V 4 bases and J 4 bases; bases outside gene matches: 8. Germline V gives CDR1 SGHTA, CDR2 FQGTGA. The CDR3 protein is CASSSMPGLAGYNEQFF. CDR3 nucleotide sequence: TGTGCCAGCAGCTCTATGCCGGGACTAGCGGGTTACAATGAGCAGTTCTTC.

The chain recombines TRBV10-2 with TRBJ2-1, with D unresolved. Germline CDR1 and CDR2: WSHSY and SAAADI. V lost 8 bases to trimming and J lost 7 bases, with 15 bases between them. The CDR3 spans 13 residues. Written as DNA, the CDR3 is TGCGCCAGCTCTCCAGGAACCCTTAATGAGCAGTTCTTC. This sequence encodes CASSPGTLNEQFF.

The genes are TRBV7-9 and TRBJ2-1, with TRBD2 matching over 7 bases. The junction had 9 bases not matched to a gene; V was cut back by 0 bases and J by 7 bases. This CDR3 spans 16 amino acids. From germline, CDR1 is SEHNR and CDR2 FQNEAQ (reference sequence). The CDR3 is CASSLATSTYNNEQFF. CDR3 in DNA: TGTGCCAGCAGCTTAGCGACTAGCACGTATAATAATGAGCAGTTCTTC.